The clone carrying this T cell receptor beta chain was recorded only once. Documented treatment: over 15 received Ad26.COV2.S at low or high dose, single or two shots; several received placebo; per-sample allocation not given. Samples analyzed were those drawn on day 63 after the first vaccine or placebo injection. This sample was taken from a study of Ad26.COV2.S vaccination and SARS-CoV-2 variants. On the study more broadly: Participants got Ad26.COV2.S intramuscularly, once or twice 56 days apart.

The data were produced by immunoSEQ multiplex PCR, yet TCRdb's version contains in-frame clones alone and is incomplete. This sample yields a few hundred thousand clones, of which roughly 85% are seen a single time; approximately 7% belongs to the top ten. Germline-derived CDR1 and CDR2 are SGDLS and YYNGEE. This CDR3 comprises 13 residues. V gave up 4 bases and J gave up 5 bases, with 10 bases separating them. Sequencing was performed on peripheral blood, taken in a trial of Ad26.COV2.S vaccine versus placebo. The V and J genes are TRBV9 and TRBJ2-1, with unresolved D. The sequence was collected from a person aged 18 to 65 who received the Ad26.COV2.S COVID-19 vaccine or a placebo. CDR3 in DNA: TGTGCCAGCAGCCCCCGGCCCAACAATGAGCAGTTCTTC. This sequence encodes CASSPRPNNEQFF.